This TCR beta chain was identified in a study of regulatory T cells in long-lasting Graves disease. The wider study: Antithyroid drug use was under 3 months in newly diagnosed Graves' patients. Study results and limitations: Newly diagnosed disease favored TRBV20-1 and TRBJ2-1 over persistent disease. Public clonotype sharing was higher in persistent than newly diagnosed patients.

The V gene lost 1 base and the J gene lost 2 bases, with 6 bases spanning the gap. The germline CDR1 and CDR2 sequences are MGHRA and YSYEKL. CDR3 size: 14 residues. Arm-PCR of CDR3 regions and iRepertoire HTBI primers were used to build TCR beta libraries. Each CDR3 protein gets one entry after TCRdb re-called the multiplex PCR reads with MiXCR. Among roughly 520,000 distinct CDR3 sequences listed, approximately 12% were seen once. Time point described: newly diagnosed GD, antithyroid drugs for less than 3 months. Scientists built the TCR library using RNA that was extracted from PBMCs. This clonotype was recorded at least ten times. What it binds is not known. This same sample was also taken into another study, of T cells in Graves' hyperthyroidism and ophthalmopathy.

The V gene is TRBV4-1, the J gene TRBJ1-5; D uncertain. The TCR comes from a woman younger than 45 with Graves disease. Sequencing was performed on peripheral blood mononuclear cells (PBMCs), taken at new diagnosis, from a patient treated with antithyroid drugs. For the CDR3, the DNA is TGCGCCAGCAGCCAAGTTTCAGGCAATCAGCCCCAGCATTTT. As protein: CASSQVSGNQPQHF.